Below, one TCR beta chain is given with its context. As yet, its antigen is unknown. CDR1 SGHRS and CDR2 YFSETQ come from the germline V gene. The V and J ends lost 4 bases and 2 bases, in that order; junction bases with no gene match: 8. There are 16 residues in the CDR3. This specimen comes from a study of cytomegalovirus exposure and HLA in healthy donors. Study-wide findings and caveats: Exclusion as indistinguishable affected some V segments, including TRBV6-2 and TRBV6-3. According to a later analysis, donors in an Asian-associated ancestry cluster reportedly had fewer N-insertions than the roughly 720-donor mean.

Both 60 Vbeta primers and 13 Jbeta primers went into the PCR. Generated by immunoSEQ multiplex PCR, the TCRdb table keeps only in-frame clones and is missing some. This sample lists about 75,000 clones; its ten largest clones have roughly 2.8%. Sequencing input: PBMCs. The receptor comes from a man aged 35-49 years in good health and CMV-seronegative. This rearrangement joins TRBV5-1 to TRBJ1-3, with 8 bases aligning to TRBD1. CDR3 protein: CASSGDAGGPGNTIYF. The DNA of the CDR3 is TGCGCCAGCAGCGGGGACGCAGGGGGCCCTGGAAACACCATATATTTT.